The next 19 T cell receptor beta chains were all read from a single sample in a study of T cells in Graves' hyperthyroidism and ophthalmopathy. Authors of the study amplified TCR beta CDR3 regions from RNA transcripts. The TCR CDR3 was amplified in a first-round RT-PCR using the HTBI primer set. TCRdb reprocessed the multiplex PCR reads with MiXCR, giving one entry per CDR3 protein. This sample has approximately 430,000 distinct CDR3 sequences; around 16% occur once, and the top ten carry just under 8%. The sample comprised blood. These receptors originate from a woman aged 18-29 years with Graves' hyperthyroidism.

This clonotype was seen ten or more times. The rearrangement uses TRBV19 and TRBJ2-7, with a possible D match to TRBD1 (5 bases). The CDR3 totals 15 residues. V was pared by 6 bases and J by 0 bases, with 15 bases between. The germline gives CDR1 LNHDA, CDR2 SQIVND (reference sequence). CDR3 sequence: CASSQGAWSSYEQYF. The CDR3, as DNA: TGTGCCAGTAGCCAAGGGGCATGGAGCTCCTACGAGCAGTACTTC.

This clonotype was detected many times. This chain joins TRBV27 and TRBJ1-2; D is possibly TRBD1 (6 bases). Trimming pared 7 bases from V and 2 bases from J, leaving 8 bases between. The germline CDR1 and CDR2 sequences are MNHEY and SMNVEV (reference sequence). CDR3 length: 12 residues. CDR3 nucleotide sequence: TGTGCCAGCAAGGGGGGGAACTATGGCTACACCTTC. It specifies CASKGGNYGYTF.

Here the CDR3 reads CASSYTRQGFGSRNTEAFF. CDR3 bases: TGTGCCAGCAGCTATACTCGACAGGGTTTCGGAAGTAGGAACACTGAAGCTTTCTTT. This sequence joins TRBV27 and TRBJ1-1, with TRBD1 matching over 7 bases. V lost 6 bases, J lost 1 base, and 20 bases stayed unmatched. The CDR3 contains 19 residues. Germline CDR1 and CDR2: MNHEY and SMNVEV (reference sequence).

This clonotype was seen more than once but under ten times. The chain employs TRBV19 and TRBJ2-7; D may be TRBD1 or TRBD2 (6 bases each). The CDR3 sequence is 14 residues long. Germline V gene sequence: CDR1 LNHDA, CDR2 SQIVND (reference sequence). Between the trimmed V and J ends, which lost 1 base and 5 bases, there was a span of 12 bases. CDR3: CASSIGGAANEQYF. The CDR3 DNA sequence: TGTGCCAGTAGTATAGGGGGGGCAGCTAACGAGCAGTACTTC. Variable domain in full (rest from reference TRBV19 and TRBJ2-7): DGGITQSPKYLFRKEGQNVTLSCEQNLNHDAMYWYRQDPGQGLRLIYYSQIVNDFQKGDIAEGYSVSREKKESFPLTVTSAQKNPTAFYLCASSIGGAANEQYFGPGTRLTVT.

This clonotype was observed many times. The J gene is TRBJ2-2, the V gene TRBV7-9; 9 positions agree with TRBD1. The CDR3 is made up of 20 amino acids. Germline lookup yields CDR1 SEHNR and CDR2 FQNEAQ (reference sequence). V shed 5 bases, J shed 0 bases, and the junction held 16 bases outside the gene matches. CDR3 bases: TGTGCCAGCAGCCCACGGGACAGGGACCCTATGATCACGAACACCGGGGAGCTGTTTTTT. It specifies CASSPRDRDPMITNTGELFF.

In its sample, this clonotype was seen many times. The chain has TRBV2 and TRBJ2-1, with 7 positions matching TRBD2. The CDR3 length is 15 residues. Germline V lookup: CDR1 SNHLY, CDR2 FYNNEI. The J segment lost 3 bases and the V segment lost 8 bases, leaving 10 bases of the junction unmatched. The CDR3 loop is CASRAGLAVYNEQFF. The DNA for the CDR3 is TGTGCCAGCCGGGCAGGGCTAGCGGTCTACAATGAGCAGTTCTTC.

In this sample, this clonotype turned up many times. V usage is TRBV7-8 and J usage is TRBJ2-6; D tentatively reads TRBD1 or TRBD2 (5 bases each). The CDR3 spans 15 residues. V lost 3 bases to trimming and J lost 13 bases, with 19 bases between them. Germline V gene data show CDR1 as SGHVS and CDR2 as FQNEAQ. The CDR3 loop reads CASSLNGAGPSVLTF. The CDR3 nucleotides read TGTGCCAGCAGCTTGAACGGGGCAGGGCCGAGTGTCCTGACTTTC.

In the case of this clonotype: A much larger clone is a single base away; this may be a read error. The conserved closing phenylalanine or tryptophan is absent in this CDR3, likely reflecting a read error. CDR3 in DNA: TGTGCCAGCAGCCAGCCCGGGGCCCCAAGCTCCTACAATGAGCAGTTCTCC. Translating it yields CASSQPGAPSSYNEQFS. The rearrangement joins TRBV7-3 to TRBJ2-1; either TRBD1 or TRBD2 may fit D (5 bases each). Per germline, CDR1 SGHTA and CDR2 FQGTGA. The length of the CDR3 is 17 residues. Trimming cost V 5 bases and J 0 bases, with 17 bases left between them.

Concerning this clonotype itself: A much more abundant neighbour one base away suggests this may be a read error. The J gene is TRBJ1-2, the V gene TRBV9, with D hard to call. V was shortened by 2 bases and J by 3 bases, with 32 bases between the two germline ends. Germline CDR1 is SGDLS and CDR2 is YYNGEE. The CDR3 is 21 residues long. The DNA for the CDR3 is TGTGCCAGCAGCGTTTTACCCAGTTTGTCAGTTTCTCGCAACGGGGACTATGGCTACACCTTC. Protein product: CASSVLPSLSVSRNGDYGYTF.

Many counts were recorded for this clonotype. The chain combines TRBV3-1 with TRBJ2-7; D may be TRBD1 (7 bases). Germline V gene data show CDR1 as LGHDT and CDR2 as YNNKEL (reference sequence). This CDR3 contains 13 residues. Trimming shortened V by 4 bases and J by 6 bases, and 13 bases separated the two germline ends. CDR3 bases: TGTGCCAGCAGCCGCGGGACAGTGGGCGAGCAGTACTTC. It encodes CASSRGTVGEQYF.

This clonotype was picked up many times. J is TRBJ2-1 and V is TRBV20-1; unclear D gene. Germline CDR1 and CDR2: DFQATT and SNEGSKA (reference sequence). This CDR3 is built from 11 residues. V gave up 5 bases and J gave up 10 bases, with 12 bases separating them. The CDR3 protein is CSASDWPEQFF. Here the CDR3 DNA reads TGCAGTGCTTCTGACTGGCCCGAGCAGTTCTTC.

This rearrangement joins TRBV20-1 to TRBJ2-1; D remains unclear. V lost 4 bases and J 7 bases, leaving 17 bases between the germline ends. This CDR3 contains 14 residues. Per the germline V gene, CDR1 is DFQATT and CDR2 is SNEGSKA (reference sequence). CDR3 DNA: TGCAGTGCTACGAACATTTTAAGGCATAATGAGCAGTTCTTC. Residues: CSATNILRHNEQFF.

This clonotype was picked up many times. The CDR3 coding sequence is TGTGCCAGCAGTGTATCCAGCGGCACAGATACGCAGTATTTT. Translation: CASSVSSGTDTQYF. V usage is TRBV2 and J usage is TRBJ2-3; D not resolved. The CDR3 length is 14 residues. CDR1 and CDR2 from the germline V gene are SNHLY and FYNNEI. V lost 4 bases to trimming and J lost 1 base, with 9 bases between them.

Ten or more counts support this clonotype. The V call is TRBV6-2 or TRBV6-3, the J call TRBJ1-2; the D gene is possibly TRBD1 (5 bases). The CDR3 length is 15 residues. The V end lost 6 bases, the J end lost 6 bases, and 20 bases lay between the germline ends. Germline V CDR1 and CDR2: MNHEY, SVGEGT. The CDR3 DNA follows: TGTGCCAGCAGCCCTCCTCGACAGCCCTCCCATGGCTACACCTTC. This encodes CASSPPRQPSHGYTF.

About this clonotype itself: One junction end disagrees with the germline gene, perhaps due to a read error. The chain combines TRBV5-6 with TRBJ2-5; perhaps TRBD2 as D (5 bases). Germline-derived CDR1 and CDR2 are SGHDT and YYEEEE. The CDR3 sequence is 11 residues long. The CDR3 bases are TGTGCCAGCAGCTTGGGAGGACTTCGGAACTTC. This sequence encodes CASSLGGLRNF.

Regarding this clonotype: Sequence at one end of the junction differs from germline and may be a read error. The chain joins TRBV30 to TRBJ2-7; TRBD2 might be the D (5 bases). The germline V gene encodes CDR1 GTSNPN and CDR2 SVGIG (reference sequence). The CDR3 is 13 residues long. CDR3 sequence: CARRFDGPYEQYF. The CDR3 bases are TGTGCCCGGAGGTTTGACGGGCCCTACGAGCAGTACTTC.

This clonotype was counted many times. The gene calls are TRBV7-9 and TRBJ1-5; no clear D. Germline-derived CDR1 and CDR2 are SEHNR and FQNEAQ (reference sequence). Trimming stripped 8 bases from V and 3 bases from J, with 20 bases between. The CDR3 is 16 amino acids. For the CDR3, the DNA is TGTGCCAGCCAAGATAGTAAAGGAGCCCCCAATCAGCCCCAGCATTTT. It specifies CASQDSKGAPNQPQHF.

The table lists this clonotype with many counts. The chain joins TRBV3-1 to TRBJ2-1; TRBD2 agrees at 10 bases. V lost 4 bases to trimming and J lost 4 bases; unmatched junction nucleotides: 7. The CDR3 has 16 residues. Germline V CDR1 and CDR2: LGHDT, YNNKEL (reference sequence). CDR3 DNA sequence: TGTGCCAGCAGCCGGTACCCTAGCGGGAGATACAATGAGCAGTTCTTC. Its translation is CASSRYPSGRYNEQFF.

V gene TRBV7-3 combines with J gene TRBJ2-1, with TRBD2 as a possible D gene (5 bases). The CDR3 spans 15 residues. Germline V gene sequence: CDR1 SGHTA, CDR2 FQGTGA. V was shortened by 6 bases and J by 4 bases, with 16 bases between the two germline ends. This chain's CDR3 is CASRVEGFGYNEQFF. For the CDR3, the DNA is TGTGCCAGCAGGGTTGAGGGTTTTGGTTACAATGAGCAGTTCTTC.